The present TCR beta chain was sequenced within a study of T cell responses to AZD1222 COVID-19 vaccine. Only in-frame clones appear in the TCRdb table, and some are missing; sequencing was by immunoSEQ multiplex PCR. The sample shows 160,000 or so clones, 90% of them seen only once. Broader study findings: Donors in the cohort were predominantly white British and more often female, and clonal diversity was possibly underestimated. Spike regions recognized by vaccine-associated CD4 TCRs spanned the protein, led by 160-218 and 743-854.

In this sample, this clone turned up once. Its specificity is not known. The CDR3 consists of 14 residues. Germline V gene lookup returns CDR1 MNHEY and CDR2 SMNVEV (reference sequence). Trimming removed 4 bases at V and 2 bases at J, with 12 bases between. The receptor's source is an adult in good health. V and J are TRBV27 and TRBJ2-7, with D possibly called TRBD1 or TRBD2 (5 bases each). The source material was peripheral blood, sampled on day 0 of AZD1222 vaccination. The CDR3 sequence is CASSSGTSTYEQYF. The CDR3 DNA sequence: TGTGCCAGCAGTTCGGGGACCTCTACCTACGAGCAGTACTTC.